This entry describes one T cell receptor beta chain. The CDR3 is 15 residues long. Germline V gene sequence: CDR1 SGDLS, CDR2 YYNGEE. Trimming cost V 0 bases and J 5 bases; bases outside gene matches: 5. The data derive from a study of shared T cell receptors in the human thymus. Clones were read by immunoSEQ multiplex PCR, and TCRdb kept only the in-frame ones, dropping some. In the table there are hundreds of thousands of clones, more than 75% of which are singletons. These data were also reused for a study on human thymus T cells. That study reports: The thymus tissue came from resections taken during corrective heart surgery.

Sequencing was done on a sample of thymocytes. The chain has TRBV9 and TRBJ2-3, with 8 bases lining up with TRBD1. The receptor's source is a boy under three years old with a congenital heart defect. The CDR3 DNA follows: TGTGCCAGCAGCGTAGGTCAGGGGGCCGGAGATACGCAGTATTTT. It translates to CASSVGQGAGDTQYF.